The clone carrying this T cell receptor (beta chain) has more than one count but fewer than ten. Its antigen remains unidentified. An end of the junction does not agree with germline; a read error may underlie this. The sample comes from a study of cytomegalovirus exposure and HLA in healthy donors. Findings of the study overall: Among TCR beta chains, those listed as cytomegalovirus-associated numbered over 150.

The CDR3 sequence is 15 residues long. Per the germline V gene, CDR1 is SQVTM and CDR2 is ANQGSEA. The PCR had 60 Vbeta and 13 Jbeta primers. Sequencing was performed with immunoSEQ multiplex PCR; in TCRdb, only in-frame clones are kept and a portion is missing. The table lists around 150,000 clones, approximately 82% of them singletons. The clonotype comes from a male donor in good health and CMV-seropositive. Input material: PBMCs. The chain carries TRBV29-1 and TRBJ2-6; perhaps TRBD1 as D (5 bases). The CDR3 DNA reads TGCAGCGTCTATGCGACAGCCTCTGGGGCCAACGGCCTGACTTTC. Its translation: CSVYATASGANGLTF. The full variable domain, completed using reference TRBV29-1 and TRBJ2-6, is SAVISQKPSRDICQRGTSLTIQCQVDSQVTMMFWYRQQPGQSLTLIATANQGSEATYESGFVIDKFPISRPNLTFSTLTVSNMSPEDSSIYLCSVYATASGANGLTFGAGSRLTVL.